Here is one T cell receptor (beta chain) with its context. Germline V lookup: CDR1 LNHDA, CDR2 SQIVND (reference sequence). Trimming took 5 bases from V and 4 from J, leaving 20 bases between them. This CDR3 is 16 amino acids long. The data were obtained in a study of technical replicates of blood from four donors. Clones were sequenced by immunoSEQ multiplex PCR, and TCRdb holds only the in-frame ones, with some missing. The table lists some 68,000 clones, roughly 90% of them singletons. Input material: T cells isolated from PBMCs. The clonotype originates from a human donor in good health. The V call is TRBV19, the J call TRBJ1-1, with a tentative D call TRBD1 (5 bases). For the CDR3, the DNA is TGTGCCAGTAGTCCACCCAACCTCAGGGCTTCCACTGAAGCTTTCTTT. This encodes CASSPPNLRASTEAFF.